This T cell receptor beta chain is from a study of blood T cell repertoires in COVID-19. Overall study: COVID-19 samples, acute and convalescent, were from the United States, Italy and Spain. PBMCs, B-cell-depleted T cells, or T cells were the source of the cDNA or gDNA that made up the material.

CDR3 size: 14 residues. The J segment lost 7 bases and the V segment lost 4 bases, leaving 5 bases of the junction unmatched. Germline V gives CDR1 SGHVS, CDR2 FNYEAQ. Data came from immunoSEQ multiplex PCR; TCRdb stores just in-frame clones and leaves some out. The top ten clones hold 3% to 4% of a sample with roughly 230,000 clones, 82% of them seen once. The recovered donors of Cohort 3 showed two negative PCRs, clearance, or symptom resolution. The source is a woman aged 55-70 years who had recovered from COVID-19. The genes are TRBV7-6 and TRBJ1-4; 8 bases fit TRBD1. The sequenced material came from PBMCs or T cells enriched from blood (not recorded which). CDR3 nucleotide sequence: TGTGCCAGCAGCTCTAACAGGGGGGGTGAAAAACTGTTTTTT. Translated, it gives CASSSNRGGEKLFF.